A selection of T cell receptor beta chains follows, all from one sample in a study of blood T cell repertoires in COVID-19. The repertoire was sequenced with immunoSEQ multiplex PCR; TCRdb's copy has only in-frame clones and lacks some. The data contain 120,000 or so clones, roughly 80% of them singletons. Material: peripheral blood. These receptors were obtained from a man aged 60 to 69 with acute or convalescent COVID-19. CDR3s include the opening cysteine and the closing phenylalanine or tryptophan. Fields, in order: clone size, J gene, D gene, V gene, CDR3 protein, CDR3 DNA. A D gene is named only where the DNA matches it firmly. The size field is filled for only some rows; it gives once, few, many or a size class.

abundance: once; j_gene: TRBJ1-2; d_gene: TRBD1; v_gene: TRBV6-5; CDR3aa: CATGQGNYGYTF; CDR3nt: TGTGCCACCGGACAGGGAAACTATGGCTACACCTTC
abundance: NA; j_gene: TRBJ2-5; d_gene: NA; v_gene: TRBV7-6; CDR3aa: CASSSFKDYGETQYF; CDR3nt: TGTGCCAGCAGCTCCTTTAAGGACTATGGGGAGACCCAGTACTTC
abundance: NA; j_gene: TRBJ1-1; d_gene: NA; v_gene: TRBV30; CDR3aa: CAWTFRNTEAFF; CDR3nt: TGTGCCTGGACGTTCAGGAACACTGAAGCTTTCTTT
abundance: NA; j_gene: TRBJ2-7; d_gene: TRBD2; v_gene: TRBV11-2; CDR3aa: CASSFSSGSGGEQYF; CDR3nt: TGTGCCAGCAGCTTTTCTAGCGGGAGTGGGGGAGAGCAGTACTTC
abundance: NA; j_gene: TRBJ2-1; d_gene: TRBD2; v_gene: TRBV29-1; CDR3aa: CSGTSGSGSYNEQFF; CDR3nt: TGCAGCGGAACTAGCGGGAGTGGCTCCTACAATGAGCAGTTCTTC
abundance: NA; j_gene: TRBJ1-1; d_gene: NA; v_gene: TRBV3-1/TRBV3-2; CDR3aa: CASSQLTSNTEAFF; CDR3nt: TGTGCCAGCAGCCAGCTCACATCGAACACTGAAGCTTTCTTT
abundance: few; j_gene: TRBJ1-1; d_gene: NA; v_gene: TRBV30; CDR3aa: CAWRKQGVNTEAFF; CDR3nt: TGTGCCTGGAGAAAACAGGGTGTGAACACTGAAGCTTTCTTT
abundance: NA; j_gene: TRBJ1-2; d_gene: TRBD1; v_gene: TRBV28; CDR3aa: CASSLGGQGYDGYTF; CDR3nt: TGTGCCAGCAGTTTGGGGGGACAGGGTTATGATGGCTACACCTTC
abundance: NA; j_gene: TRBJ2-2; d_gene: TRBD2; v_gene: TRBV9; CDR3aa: CASSVSGSGELFF; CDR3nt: TGTGCCAGCAGCGTAAGCGGGAGCGGGGAGCTGTTTTTT
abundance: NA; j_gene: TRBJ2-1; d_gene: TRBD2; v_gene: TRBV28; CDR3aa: CASSGLAGVNNEQFF; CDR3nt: TGTGCCAGCAGCGGACTAGCGGGAGTTAACAATGAGCAGTTCTTC
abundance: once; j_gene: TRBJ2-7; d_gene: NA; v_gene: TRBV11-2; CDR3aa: CASSSAYEQYF; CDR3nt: TGTGCCAGCAGCAGCGCCTACGAGCAGTACTTC
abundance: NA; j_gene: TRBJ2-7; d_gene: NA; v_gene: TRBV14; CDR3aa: CASNIGYPYEQYF; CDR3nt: TGTGCCAGCAATATCGGTTACCCCTACGAGCAGTACTTC
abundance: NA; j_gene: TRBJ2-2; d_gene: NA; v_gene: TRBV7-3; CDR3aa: CASSPRRANTGELFF; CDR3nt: TGTGCCAGCAGCCCCCGGAGGGCGAACACCGGGGAGCTGTTTTTT
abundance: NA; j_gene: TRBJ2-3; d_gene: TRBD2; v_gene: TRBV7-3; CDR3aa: CASSFSGAPDTQYF; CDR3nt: TGTGCCAGCAGCTTTAGCGGGGCTCCAGATACGCAGTATTTT
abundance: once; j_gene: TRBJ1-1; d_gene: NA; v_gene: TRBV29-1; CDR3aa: CSVEDRLTRGREAFF; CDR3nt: TGCAGCGTTGAAGATCGGCTTACAAGGGGAAGGGAAGCTTTCTTT
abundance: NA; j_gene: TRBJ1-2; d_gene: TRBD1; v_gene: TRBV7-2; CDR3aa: CASSPRQGTVVDGYTF; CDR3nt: TGTGCCAGCAGCCCGAGACAGGGGACGGTCGTGGATGGCTACACCTTC
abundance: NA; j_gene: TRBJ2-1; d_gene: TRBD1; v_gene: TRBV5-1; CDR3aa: CASSQRPGQGHNEQFF; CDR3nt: TGCGCCAGCAGCCAGAGACCGGGACAGGGCCACAATGAGCAGTTCTTC
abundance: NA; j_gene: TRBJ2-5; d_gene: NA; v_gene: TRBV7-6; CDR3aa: CASSPTWTQYF; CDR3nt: TGTGCCAGCAGCCCAACATGGACCCAGTACTTC
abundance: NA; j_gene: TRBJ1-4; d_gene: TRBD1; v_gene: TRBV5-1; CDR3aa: CASSDGTAVNEKLFF; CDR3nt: TGCGCCAGCAGCGACGGGACAGCCGTAAATGAAAAACTGTTTTTT
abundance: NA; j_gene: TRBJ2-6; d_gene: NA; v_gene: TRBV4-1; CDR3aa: CASSQVSFGANVLTF; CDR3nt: TGCGCCAGCAGCCAAGTATCCTTTGGGGCCAACGTCCTGACTTTC
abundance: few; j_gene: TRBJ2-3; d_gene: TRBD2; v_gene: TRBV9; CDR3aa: CASSVGLANRDTQYF; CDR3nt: TGTGCCAGCAGCGTCGGACTAGCTAATCGGGATACGCAGTATTTT
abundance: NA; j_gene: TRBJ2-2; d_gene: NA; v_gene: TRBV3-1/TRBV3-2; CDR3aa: CASSQAGAGELFF; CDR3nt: TGTGCCAGCAGCCAAGCAGGGGCCGGGGAGCTGTTTTTT
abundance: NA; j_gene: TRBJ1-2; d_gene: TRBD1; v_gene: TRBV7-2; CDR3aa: CASSERTGDYGYTF; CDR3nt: TGTGCCAGCAGCGAGCGGACAGGGGACTATGGCTACACCTTC
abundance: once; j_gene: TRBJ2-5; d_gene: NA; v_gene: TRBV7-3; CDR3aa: CASSRPGGVFFRGYQETQYF; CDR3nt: TGTGCCAGCTCAAGACCGGGGGGCGTTTTTTTCCGGGGATATCAAGAGACCCAGTACTTC
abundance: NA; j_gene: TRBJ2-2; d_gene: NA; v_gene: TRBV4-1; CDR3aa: CASSGADLILNTGELFF; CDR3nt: TGCGCCAGCAGTGGGGCGGACCTTATATTGAACACCGGGGAGCTGTTTTTT
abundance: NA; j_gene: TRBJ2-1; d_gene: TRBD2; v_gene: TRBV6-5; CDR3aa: CASSYTTSGYNEQFF; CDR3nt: TGTGCCAGCAGTTACACGACTAGCGGTTACAATGAGCAGTTCTTC
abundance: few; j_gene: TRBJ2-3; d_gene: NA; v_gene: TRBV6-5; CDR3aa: CASSYSNSRTDTQYF; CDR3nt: TGTGCCAGCAGTTACTCGAACAGCCGCACAGATACGCAGTATTTT
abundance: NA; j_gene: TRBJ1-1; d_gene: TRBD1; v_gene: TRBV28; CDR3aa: CASRTGTVNTEAFF; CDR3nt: TGTGCCAGCAGGACCGGGACAGTGAACACTGAAGCTTTCTTT
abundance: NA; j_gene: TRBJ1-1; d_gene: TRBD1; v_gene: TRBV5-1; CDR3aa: CASSLYRGTEAFF; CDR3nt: TGCGCCAGCAGCTTATACAGGGGAACTGAAGCTTTCTTT
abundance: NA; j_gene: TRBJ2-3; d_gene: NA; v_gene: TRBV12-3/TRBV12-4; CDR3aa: CASSSLSTDTQYF; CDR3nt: TGTGCCAGCAGTTCCCTAAGCACAGATACGCAGTATTTT
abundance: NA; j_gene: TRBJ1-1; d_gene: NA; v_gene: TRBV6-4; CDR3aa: CASSAYYQGEAFF; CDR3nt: TGTGCCAGCAGTGCATATTACCAGGGTGAAGCTTTCTTT
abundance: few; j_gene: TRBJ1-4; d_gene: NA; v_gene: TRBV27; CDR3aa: CASSLIRWQGNEKLFF; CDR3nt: TGTGCCAGCAGTTTAATTCGTTGGCAGGGTAATGAAAAACTGTTTTTT
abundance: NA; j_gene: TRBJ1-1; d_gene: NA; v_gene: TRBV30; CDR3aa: CAWSVAVGNTEAFF; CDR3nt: TGTGCCTGGAGTGTAGCGGTGGGGAACACTGAAGCTTTCTTT
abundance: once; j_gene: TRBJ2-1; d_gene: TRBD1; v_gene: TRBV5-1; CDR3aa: CASSWRQGSNEQFF; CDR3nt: TGCGCCAGCAGCTGGAGACAGGGATCCAATGAGCAGTTCTTC
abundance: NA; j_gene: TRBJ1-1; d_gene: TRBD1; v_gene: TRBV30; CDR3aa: CAWSPDRGTEAFF; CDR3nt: TGTGCCTGGAGTCCCGACAGGGGGACTGAAGCTTTCTTT
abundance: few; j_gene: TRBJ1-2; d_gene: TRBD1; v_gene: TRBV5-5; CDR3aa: CASRSDRGSSSGYTF; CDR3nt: TGTGCCAGCAGGTCCGACAGGGGGAGTTCTAGTGGCTACACCTTC
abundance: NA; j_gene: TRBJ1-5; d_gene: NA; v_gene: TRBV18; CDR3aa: CASSPERAYSNQPQHF; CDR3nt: TGTGCCAGCTCACCGGAGCGGGCATATAGCAATCAGCCCCAGCATTTT
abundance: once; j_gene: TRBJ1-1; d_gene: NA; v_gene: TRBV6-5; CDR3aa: CASSSSRGSSNTEAFF; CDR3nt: TGTGCCAGCAGTTCCTCTAGGGGGTCATCGAACACTGAAGCTTTCTTT
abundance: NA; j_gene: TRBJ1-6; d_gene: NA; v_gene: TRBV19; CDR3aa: CASSISNTSPLHF; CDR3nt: TGTGCCAGTAGTATCTCGAACACTTCACCCCTCCACTTT
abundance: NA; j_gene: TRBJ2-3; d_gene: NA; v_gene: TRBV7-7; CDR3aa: CASSRAGGDTQYF; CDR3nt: TGTGCCAGCAGCCGAGCTGGAGGAGATACGCAGTATTTT
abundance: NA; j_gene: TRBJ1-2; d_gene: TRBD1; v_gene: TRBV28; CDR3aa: CASSSPGTAFYGYTF; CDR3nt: TGTGCCAGCAGTTCCCCCGGGACAGCCTTCTATGGCTACACCTTC